The sequence of this T cell receptor beta chain was determined in a study of T cell responses to AZD1222 COVID-19 vaccine. This clone has just a few counts. Clones were sequenced by immunoSEQ multiplex PCR, and TCRdb holds only the in-frame ones, with some missing. This sample carries around 90,000 clones, roughly 90% of them seen once, and the ten largest clones take roughly 13%. The V gene lost 8 bases and the J gene lost 1 base, with 14 bases spanning the gap. The germline gives CDR1 LNHDA, CDR2 SQIVND (reference sequence). CDR3 length equals 14 residues. Material: peripheral blood, obtained on day 0 of AZD1222 vaccination. The TCR sequence derives from an adult in good health. The chain joins TRBV19 to TRBJ1-1; TRBD1 is a possible D gene (5 bases). The CDR3 loop reads CASVTRAQNTEAFF. The CDR3 coding sequence is TGTGCCAGTGTCACCAGGGCTCAGAACACTGAAGCTTTCTTT.